A selection of T cell receptor beta chains follows, all from one sample in a study of Ad26.COV2.S vaccination and SARS-CoV-2 variants. TCRdb's table, derived via immunoSEQ multiplex PCR, lists solely in-frame clones and lacks some. The sample consists of roughly 300,000 clones, less than 90% of them appearing once. The input for sequencing was peripheral blood, taken in a trial of Ad26.COV2.S vaccine versus placebo. Every receptor here comes from a person between 18 and 60 years old who received the Ad26.COV2.S COVID-19 vaccine or a placebo. Both conserved end residues are trimmed from each CDR3. Some rows mark clone size as missing; the rest say once, few, many or name a class of expanded clone.

j_gene,abundance,v_gene,CDR3aa
TRBJ2-3,-,TRBV4-3,ASSQEPGKVPDTQY
TRBJ1-4,-,TRBV29-1,SVGGRETNEKLF
TRBJ1-1,-,TRBV19,ASRHLDRLNTEAF
TRBJ1-2,-,TRBV28,ASSSTGPPF
TRBJ2-5,-,TRBV5-4,ASSLVGGDTETQY
TRBJ1-1,-,TRBV7-3,ASSLNPQATEAF
TRBJ1-1,-,TRBV27,ASSLGSSTEAF
TRBJ2-5,once,TRBV7-9,ASSLATVETQY
TRBJ2-4,-,TRBV5-4,ASSLGTSSGIQY
TRBJ2-5,-,TRBV7-6,ASSSRLAGSETQY
TRBJ2-6,-,TRBV4-2,ASSQEGSSGANVLT
TRBJ2-1,once,TRBV5-4,ASSHRTDNEQF
TRBJ1-4,-,TRBV7-7,ASSLGPSGLGDEKLF
TRBJ1-5,-,TRBV28,ASTEGGYSNQPQH
TRBJ2-2,-,TRBV6-5,ASSTLKSSCF
TRBJ2-1,-,TRBV9,ASSMGLAGAVEQF
TRBJ2-3,-,TRBV9,ASSAQGAPRTDTQY
TRBJ1-1,-,TRBV7-9,ASSRTGVEAF
TRBJ2-2,-,TRBV7-2,ASSLSFGSGELF
TRBJ2-1,few,TRBV5-1,ASSFSGAYNEQF
TRBJ1-5,-,TRBV18,ASSPDGQAGNQPQH
TRBJ1-4,-,TRBV2,ASSARQGGDEKLF
TRBJ2-2,-,TRBV28,ASSSDRGWNTGELF
TRBJ2-7,-,TRBV28,ASSFLFYEQY
TRBJ1-3,-,TRBV5-4,ASSKDTGSGNTIY
TRBJ1-5,-,TRBV19,ASRNTGGYQPQH
TRBJ2-3,-,TRBV7-9,ASSRDRETDTQY
TRBJ1-1,once,TRBV28,ASSLRGGLTEAF
TRBJ1-3,-,TRBV19,ASSTGGSGNTIY
TRBJ2-2,-,TRBV12-3/TRBV12-4,ASPSFQAGELF
TRBJ1-1,-,TRBV27,ASSFRVLSEAF
TRBJ1-1,-,TRBV28,ASSLAGANTEAF
TRBJ1-1,-,TRBV9,ASSVVPTIKNTEAF
TRBJ1-5,-,TRBV5-6,ASSLTPGLLGNQPQH
TRBJ1-2,-,TRBV7-3,ASSLMGQRYT
TRBJ2-7,once,TRBV4-1,ASRGTGGAGGEQY
TRBJ1-3,-,TRBV19,ASNPIFSGNTIY
TRBJ1-4,many,TRBV6-5,ASRPPGFNEKLF
TRBJ1-5,once,TRBV28,ASRLRVEPQH
TRBJ2-1,-,TRBV5-1,ASSTTSGRNEQF
TRBJ2-5,-,TRBV6-1,ASSEYPRLKETQY
TRBJ1-2,-,TRBV7-8,ASSLEVDYGYT
TRBJ2-6,-,TRBV28,ASSLSRGLSGANVLT
TRBJ2-5,-,TRBV5-5,ASSFSTSQRGVWKTQY
TRBJ2-5,-,TRBV5-1,ASSPRDRVRQETQY
TRBJ1-4,-,TRBV25-1,ASSERRGQGNEKLF
TRBJ2-1,-,TRBV9,ASSIAPQVGEQF
TRBJ2-7,-,TRBV28,ASSRSGLFSSYEQY
TRBJ2-7,-,TRBV11-3,ASRVRDSPDYEQY
TRBJ1-5,once,TRBV6-2/TRBV6-3,ASSEVFRSQPQH
TRBJ2-5,-,TRBV5-1,ASSDEGQAGTRGETQY
TRBJ1-2,-,TRBV27,ASSPRTGPYGYT
TRBJ1-1,-,TRBV18,ASSPQGGTEAF
TRBJ1-6,-,TRBV5-6,ASSLDSGTNSPLH
TRBJ2-2,-,TRBV19,ASSAQAGELF
TRBJ1-2,-,TRBV27,ASSFSQGANYGYT
TRBJ2-1,-,TRBV4-3,ASSQGAGIENEQF
TRBJ2-2,-,TRBV30,AWSVPKILTGELF
TRBJ1-5,-,TRBV28,ASGPAGGLGQPQH
TRBJ1-6,-,TRBV25-1,ASRAGNSPLH